The next 7 T cell receptor beta chains were all read from a single sample in a study of patients and donors after allogeneic stem cell transplantation (dated by TCRdb to the early 2020s). The method behind the library was RT-PCR. Sequencing relied on a NextSeq 550. The raw public reads went through TCRdb reprocessing: fastp at Q25, MiXCR clone calling, in-frame beta chains kept. Rows with one shared CDR3 protein collapse into an entry with the most common genes and DNA. For this sample the table gives some 880,000 distinct CDR3 sequences, of which roughly 18% were detected only once. The ten most abundant clones make up around 5.5% of the sample. Sequencing was done on a sample of blood, either unsorted or a sorted T cell fraction (not recorded which). The receptors here all came from a human donor who was either an allogeneic HSCT recipient or a stem cell or donor lymphocyte infusion donor (not recorded which). It is not recorded whose cells these are; they may come from a transplant donor.

With regard to this clonotype: An end of the junction differs from the germline gene, which may be a read error. V and J are TRBV7-7 and TRBJ2-2; D remains ambiguous. The CDR3 contains 13 residues. Germline V CDR1 and CDR2: SSHAT, FNYEAQ (reference sequence). The CDR3 loop is CASSSLDTGELFF. The CDR3 nucleotides are TGTGCTAGCAGCTCTTTGGACACCGGGGAGCTGTTTTTT.

The J gene is TRBJ2-3, the V gene TRBV15; D perhaps matches TRBD1 (6 bases). From germline, CDR1 is LNHNV and CDR2 YYDKDF (reference sequence). Trimming took 0 bases from V and 0 from J, leaving 10 bases between them. The CDR3 is made up of 16 amino acids. CDR3: CATSRDGDRSTDTQYF. The CDR3 DNA sequence: TGTGCCACCAGCAGAGATGGAGACAGGAGCACAGATACGCAGTATTTT.

This clonotype has ten or more counts. This chain uses TRBV12-3 or TRBV12-4 with TRBJ2-7; TRBD1 agrees at 9 bases. The CDR3 runs 15 residues. Trimming took 5 bases from V and 3 from J; bases not matched to a gene: 8. The CDR3: CASSGTGSPNYEQYF. The CDR3 bases are TGTGCCAGCAGTGGGACAGGGAGTCCCAACTACGAGCAGTACTTC.

The chain is built from TRBV20-1 and TRBJ1-2; D is unresolved. Germline CDR1 reads DFQATT; CDR2 reads SNEGSKA (reference sequence). The CDR3 is 11 residues long. Trimming shortened V by 5 bases and J by 4 bases, and 8 bases separated the two germline ends. CDR3: CSAQSSYGYTF. In DNA form, the CDR3 reads TGCAGTGCTCAGTCGTCCTATGGCTACACCTTC.

The chain links TRBV6-5 to TRBJ2-7, with D possibly being TRBD2 (6 bases). This CDR3 spans 14 amino acids. In germline, CDR1 is MNHEY, CDR2 SVGAGI. Trimming took 4 bases from V and 6 from J, leaving 16 bases between them. The CDR3 loop is CASSSPGGPTEQYF. As DNA, the CDR3 is TGTGCCAGCAGTTCCCCCGGGGGACCCACCGAGCAGTACTTC.

At least ten counts were recorded for this clonotype. This chain links TRBV11-2 with TRBJ2-1, with a possible D match to TRBD2 (6 bases). V was trimmed by 5 bases and J by 2 bases, leaving 13 bases between them. The germline CDR1 and CDR2 sequences are SGHAT and FQNNGV. The CDR3 spans 15 residues. The CDR3 here is CASSPSSGPYNEQFF. The CDR3, as DNA: TGTGCCAGCAGCCCCAGTAGCGGCCCCTACAATGAGCAGTTCTTC.

This clonotype occurred a few times. The chain combines TRBV25-1 with TRBJ2-1; D possibly corresponds to TRBD2 (5 bases). CDR3 length equals 11 residues. Germline CDR1 is MGHDK and CDR2 is SYGVNS. Trimming removed 6 bases at V and 12 bases at J, with 12 bases between. CDR3 in amino acids: CASRGDYRQFF. CDR3 sequence (DNA): TGTGCCAGCAGGGGAGACTATAGGCAGTTCTTC.